This TCR beta chain was identified during a study of response to subunit inactivated influenza vaccine. Study-level points and caveats: That few new T cells are recruited by each seasonal influenza vaccination was the authors' suggestion.

One entry per CDR3 protein results from TCRdb running MiXCR on the RT-PCR reads. The table records a few hundred thousand distinct CDR3 sequences, just over 20% of them present only once. Worth noting for this clonotype: Its specificity is unknown.

This clonotype was sampled from a man between 50 and 69 years old who received an inactivated influenza vaccine. The input for sequencing was PBMCs from blood, taken approximately 22 months after vaccination.

The CDR3: CASSLGGGSGSETQYF. CDR3 coding DNA: TGTGCCAGCAGCTTAGGCGGTGGTAGCGGGAGTGAGACCCAGTACTTC. The chain joins TRBV11-3 to TRBJ2-5; 9 nucleotides agree with TRBD2. The V segment lost 1 base and the J segment 5 bases; nucleotides outside the gene matches: 8. This CDR3 region has 16 residues. Germline assignment: CDR1 SGHNT and CDR2 YENEEA.